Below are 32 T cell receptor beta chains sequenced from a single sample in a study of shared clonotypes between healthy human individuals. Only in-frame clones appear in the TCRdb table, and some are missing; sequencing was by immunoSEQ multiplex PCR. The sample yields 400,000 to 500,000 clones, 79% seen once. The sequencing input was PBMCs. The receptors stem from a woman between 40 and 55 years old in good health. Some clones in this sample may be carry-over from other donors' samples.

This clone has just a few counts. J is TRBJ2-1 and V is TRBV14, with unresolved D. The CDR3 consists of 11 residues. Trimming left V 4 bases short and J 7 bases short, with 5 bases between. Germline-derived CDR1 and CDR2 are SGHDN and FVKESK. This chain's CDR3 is CASSLWNEQFF. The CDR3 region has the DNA TGTGCCAGCAGCCTATGGAATGAGCAGTTCTTC.

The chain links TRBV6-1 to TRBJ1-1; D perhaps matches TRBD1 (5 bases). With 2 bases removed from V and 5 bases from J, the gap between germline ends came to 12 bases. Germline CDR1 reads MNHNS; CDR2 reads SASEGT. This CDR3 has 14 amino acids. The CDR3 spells CASSEMGQLTEAFF. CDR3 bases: TGTGCCAGCAGTGAAATGGGGCAGCTAACTGAAGCTTTCTTT.

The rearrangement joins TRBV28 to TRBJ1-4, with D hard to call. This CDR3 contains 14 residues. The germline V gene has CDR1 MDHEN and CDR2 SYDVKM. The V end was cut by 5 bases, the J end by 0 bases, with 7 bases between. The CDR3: CASSALATNEKLFF. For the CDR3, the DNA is TGTGCCAGCAGTGCACTCGCAACTAATGAAAAACTGTTTTTT.

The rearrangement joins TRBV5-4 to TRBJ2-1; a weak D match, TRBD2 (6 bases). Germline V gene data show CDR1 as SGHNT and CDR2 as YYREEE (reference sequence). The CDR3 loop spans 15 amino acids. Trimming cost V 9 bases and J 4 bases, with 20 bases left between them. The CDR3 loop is CATTGGSTTYNEQFF. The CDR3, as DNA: TGTGCCACCACCGGAGGGTCCACCACATACAATGAGCAGTTCTTC.

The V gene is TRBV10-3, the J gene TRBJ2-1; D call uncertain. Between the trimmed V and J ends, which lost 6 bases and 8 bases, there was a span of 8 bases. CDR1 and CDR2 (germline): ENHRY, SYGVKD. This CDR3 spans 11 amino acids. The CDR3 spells CAISQLDEQFF. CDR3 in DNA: TGTGCCATCAGCCAGCTGGATGAGCAGTTCTTC.

CDR3 in amino acids: CASSRDRGLVGTEAFF. The CDR3 DNA reads as TGTGCCAGCAGCCGGGACAGGGGGCTCGTAGGGACTGAAGCTTTCTTT. The chain is built from TRBV5-6 and TRBJ1-1, with 12 positions matching TRBD1. Germline values: CDR1 SGHDT, CDR2 YYEEEE. The CDR3 consists of 16 residues. J was trimmed by 5 bases and V by 4 bases; bases with no gene match: 9.

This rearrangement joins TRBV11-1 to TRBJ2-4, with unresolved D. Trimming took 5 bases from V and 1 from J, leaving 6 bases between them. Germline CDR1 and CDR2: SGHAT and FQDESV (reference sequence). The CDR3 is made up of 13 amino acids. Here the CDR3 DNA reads TGTGCCAGCAGCGGAGTGGCCAAAAACATTCAGTACTTC. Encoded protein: CASSGVAKNIQYF.

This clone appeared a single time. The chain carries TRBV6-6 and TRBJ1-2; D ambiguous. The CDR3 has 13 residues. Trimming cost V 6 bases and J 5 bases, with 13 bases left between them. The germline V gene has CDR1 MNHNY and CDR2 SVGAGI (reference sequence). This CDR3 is CASSRTEIYGYTF. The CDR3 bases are TGTGCCAGCAGCCGGACTGAAATTTATGGCTACACCTTC.

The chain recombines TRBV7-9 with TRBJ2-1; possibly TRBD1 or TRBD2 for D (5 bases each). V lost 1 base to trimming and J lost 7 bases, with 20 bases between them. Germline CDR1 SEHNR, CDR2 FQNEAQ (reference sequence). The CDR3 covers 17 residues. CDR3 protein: CASSLDGTPGTLNEQFF. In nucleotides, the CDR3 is TGTGCCAGCAGCTTAGACGGGACCCCGGGTACCCTGAATGAGCAGTTCTTC. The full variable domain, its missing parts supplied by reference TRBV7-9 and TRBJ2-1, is DTGVSQNPRHKITKRGQNVTFRCDPISEHNRLYWYRQTLGQGPEFLTYFQNEAQLEKSRLLSDRFSAERPKGSFSTLEIQRTEQGDSAMYLCASSLDGTPGTLNEQFFGPGTRLTVL.

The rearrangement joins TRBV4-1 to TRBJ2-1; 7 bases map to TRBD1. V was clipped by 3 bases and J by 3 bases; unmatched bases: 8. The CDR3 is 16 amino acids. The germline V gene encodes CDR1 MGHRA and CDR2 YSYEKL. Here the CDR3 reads CASSQVTGAFYNEQFF. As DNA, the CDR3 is TGCGCCAGCAGCCAGGTAACAGGGGCCTTCTACAATGAGCAGTTCTTC.

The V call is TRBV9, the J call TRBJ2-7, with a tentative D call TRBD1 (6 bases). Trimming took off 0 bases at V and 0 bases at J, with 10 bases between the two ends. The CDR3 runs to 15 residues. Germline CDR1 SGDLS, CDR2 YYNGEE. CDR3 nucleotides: TGTGCCAGCAGCGTAGGACAGGAACCCTCCTACGAGCAGTACTTC. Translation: CASSVGQEPSYEQYF.

The CDR3: CASSVGGLAGVAGELFF. Written as DNA, the CDR3 is TGTGCCAGCAGCGTAGGGGGACTAGCGGGAGTAGCCGGGGAGCTGTTTTTT. The chain recombines TRBV9 with TRBJ2-2; 14 nucleotides agree with TRBD2. This CDR3 spans 17 amino acids. Germline V gene lookup returns CDR1 SGDLS and CDR2 YYNGEE. The trim removed 0 bases at V and 6 bases at J, leaving 4 bases unmatched.

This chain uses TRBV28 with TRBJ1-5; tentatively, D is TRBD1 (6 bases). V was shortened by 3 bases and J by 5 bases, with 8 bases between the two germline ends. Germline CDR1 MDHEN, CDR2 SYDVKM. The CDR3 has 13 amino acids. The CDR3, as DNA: TGTGCCAGCAGTTTTCAGGGGTATCAGCCCCAGCATTTT. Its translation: CASSFQGYQPQHF.

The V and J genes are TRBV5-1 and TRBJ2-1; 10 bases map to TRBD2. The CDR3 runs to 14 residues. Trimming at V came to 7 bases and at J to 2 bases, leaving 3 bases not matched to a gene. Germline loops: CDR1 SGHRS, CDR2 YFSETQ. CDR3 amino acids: CASQREGTYNEQFF. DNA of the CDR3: TGCGCCAGCCAGCGGGAGGGAACCTACAATGAGCAGTTCTTC.

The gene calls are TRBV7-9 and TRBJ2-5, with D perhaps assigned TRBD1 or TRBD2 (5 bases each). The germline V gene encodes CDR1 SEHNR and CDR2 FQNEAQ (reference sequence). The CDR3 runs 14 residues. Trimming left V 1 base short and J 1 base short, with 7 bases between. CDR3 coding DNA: TGTGCCAGCAGCTTAGTGGGGGTCCAAGAGACCCAGTACTTC. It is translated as CASSLVGVQETQYF.

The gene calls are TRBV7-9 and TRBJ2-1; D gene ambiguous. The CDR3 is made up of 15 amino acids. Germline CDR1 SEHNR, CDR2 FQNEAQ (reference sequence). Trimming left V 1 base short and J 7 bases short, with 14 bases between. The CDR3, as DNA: TGTGCCAGCAGCTTAGTGGGTCTGGCTGCGAATGAGCAGTTCTTC. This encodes CASSLVGLAANEQFF.

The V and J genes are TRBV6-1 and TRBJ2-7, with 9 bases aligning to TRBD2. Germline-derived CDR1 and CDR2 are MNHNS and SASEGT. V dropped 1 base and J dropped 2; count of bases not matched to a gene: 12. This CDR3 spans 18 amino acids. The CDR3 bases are TGTGCCAGCAGTGAAGTCTTCCCGCGACTAGCGGAGGCCTACGAGCAGTACTTC. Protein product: CASSEVFPRLAEAYEQYF.

CDR3 DNA: TGTGCCAGCAGCTTAGGCGCTACGTATACGCCGCAGTATTTT. This translates into CASSLGATYTPQYF. The J gene is TRBJ2-3, the V gene TRBV11-2, with D hard to call. The CDR3 spans 14 residues. With 1 base removed from V and 10 bases from J, the gap between germline ends came to 15 bases. Germline V gene data show CDR1 as SGHAT and CDR2 as FQNNGV.

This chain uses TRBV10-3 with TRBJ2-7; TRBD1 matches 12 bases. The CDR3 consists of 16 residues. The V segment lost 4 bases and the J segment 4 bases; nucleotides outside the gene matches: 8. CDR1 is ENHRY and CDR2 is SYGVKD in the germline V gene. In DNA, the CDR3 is TGTGCCATCAGTGCGGCCGGGACAGGGGGCTTATACGAGCAGTACTTC. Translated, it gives CAISAAGTGGLYEQYF.

The CDR3 DNA reads as TGTGCCAGCAGCGAGATTGGCGGGAGGCCCTACGAGCAGTACTTC. Translated: CASSEIGGRPYEQYF. The chain links TRBV7-8 to TRBJ2-7; 8 bases line up with TRBD2. Germline lookup yields CDR1 SGHVS and CDR2 FQNEAQ. This CDR3 region has 15 residues. Germline trimming cut 5 bases from V and 2 bases from J; bases unmatched to any gene: 8.

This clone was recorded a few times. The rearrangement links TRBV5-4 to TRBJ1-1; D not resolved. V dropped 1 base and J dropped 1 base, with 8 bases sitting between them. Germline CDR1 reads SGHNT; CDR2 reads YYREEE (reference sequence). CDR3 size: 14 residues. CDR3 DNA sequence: TGTGCCAGCAGCTTGAGTCAGTCGAACACTGAAGCTTTCTTT. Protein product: CASSLSQSNTEAFF. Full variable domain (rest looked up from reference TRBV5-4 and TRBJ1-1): ETGVTQSPTHLIKTRGQQVTLRCSSQSGHNTVSWYQQALGQGPQFIFQYYREEENGRGNFPPRFSGLQFPNYSSELNVNALELDDSALYLCASSLSQSNTEAFFGQGTRLTVV.

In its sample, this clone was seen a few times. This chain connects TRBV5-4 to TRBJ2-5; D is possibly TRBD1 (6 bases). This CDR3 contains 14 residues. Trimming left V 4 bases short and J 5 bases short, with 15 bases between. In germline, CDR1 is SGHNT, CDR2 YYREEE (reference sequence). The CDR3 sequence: CASSQGQPDETQYF. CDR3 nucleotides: TGTGCCAGCAGCCAAGGACAGCCAGACGAGACCCAGTACTTC.

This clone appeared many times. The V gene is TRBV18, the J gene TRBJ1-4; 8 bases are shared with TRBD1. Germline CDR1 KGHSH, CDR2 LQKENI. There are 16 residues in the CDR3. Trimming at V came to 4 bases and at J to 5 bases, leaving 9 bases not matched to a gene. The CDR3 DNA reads TGTGCCAGCTCACATGGGTTGGGACAGGTAAATGAAAAACTGTTTTTT. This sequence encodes CASSHGLGQVNEKLFF.

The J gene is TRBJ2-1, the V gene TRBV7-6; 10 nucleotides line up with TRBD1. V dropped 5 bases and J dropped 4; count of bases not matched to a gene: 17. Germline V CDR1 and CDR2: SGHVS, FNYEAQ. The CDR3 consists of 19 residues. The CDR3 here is CASSPTGGALLTPYNEQFF. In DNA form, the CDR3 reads TGTGCCAGCAGCCCGACAGGGGGCGCGCTCCTTACCCCTTACAATGAGCAGTTCTTC.

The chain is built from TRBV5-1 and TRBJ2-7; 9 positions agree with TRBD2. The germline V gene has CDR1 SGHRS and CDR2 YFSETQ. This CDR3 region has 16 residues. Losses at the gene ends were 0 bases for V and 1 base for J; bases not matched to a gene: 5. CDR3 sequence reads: CASSLGASGASYEQYF. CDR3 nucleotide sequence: TGCGCCAGCAGCTTGGGGGCTAGCGGGGCATCCTACGAGCAGTACTTC.

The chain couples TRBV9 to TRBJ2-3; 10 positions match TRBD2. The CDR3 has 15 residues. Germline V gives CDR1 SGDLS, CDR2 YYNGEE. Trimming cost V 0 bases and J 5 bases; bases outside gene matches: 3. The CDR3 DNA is TGTGCCAGCAGCGTAGACCTAGCGGGAGTAGATACGCAGTATTTT. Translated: CASSVDLAGVDTQYF.

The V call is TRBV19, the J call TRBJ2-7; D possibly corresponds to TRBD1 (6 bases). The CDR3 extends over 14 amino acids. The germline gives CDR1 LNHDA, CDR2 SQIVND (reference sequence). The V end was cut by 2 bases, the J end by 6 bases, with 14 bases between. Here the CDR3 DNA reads TGTGCCAGTAGTATAATTGATGGGGGCCGCGAGCAGTACTTC. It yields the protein CASSIIDGGREQYF. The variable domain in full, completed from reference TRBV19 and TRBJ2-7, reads DGGITQSPKYLFRKEGQNVTLSCEQNLNHDAMYWYRQDPGQGLRLIYYSQIVNDFQKGDIAEGYSVSREKKESFPLTVTSAQKNPTAFYLCASSIIDGGREQYFGPGTRLTVT.

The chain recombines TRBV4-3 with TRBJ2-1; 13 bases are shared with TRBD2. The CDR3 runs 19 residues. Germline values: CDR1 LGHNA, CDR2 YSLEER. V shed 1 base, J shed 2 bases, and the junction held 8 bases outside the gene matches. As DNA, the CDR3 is TGCGCCAGCAGCCAAGGGGCACTAGCGGGAGGGCGAACCTACAATGAGCAGTTCTTC. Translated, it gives CASSQGALAGGRTYNEQFF.

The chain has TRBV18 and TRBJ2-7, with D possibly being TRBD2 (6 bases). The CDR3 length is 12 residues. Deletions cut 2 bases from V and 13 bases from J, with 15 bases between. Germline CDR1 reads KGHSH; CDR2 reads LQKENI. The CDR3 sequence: CASSPEAGRGYF. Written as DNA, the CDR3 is TGTGCCAGCTCACCAGAGGCAGGGCGGGGATACTTC. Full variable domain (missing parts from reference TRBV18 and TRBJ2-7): NAGVMQNPRHLVRRRGQEARLRCSPMKGHSHVYWYRQLPEEGLKFMVYLQKENIIDESGMPKERFSAEFPKEGPSILRIQQVVRGDSAAYFCASSPEAGRGYFGPGTRLTVT.

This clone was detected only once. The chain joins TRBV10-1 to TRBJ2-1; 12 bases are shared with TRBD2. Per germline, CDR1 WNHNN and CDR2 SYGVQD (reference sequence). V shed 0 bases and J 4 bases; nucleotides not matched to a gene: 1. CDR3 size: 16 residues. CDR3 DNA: TGCGCCAGCAGTGAGTCCCTAGCGGGAGGGTACAATGAGCAGTTCTTC. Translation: CASSESLAGGYNEQFF.

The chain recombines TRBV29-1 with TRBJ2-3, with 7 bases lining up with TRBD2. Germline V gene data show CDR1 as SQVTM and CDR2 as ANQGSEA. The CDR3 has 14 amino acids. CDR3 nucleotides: TGCAGTGTGTTGGCGGGAGTCGGCACAGATACGCAGTATTTT. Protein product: CSVLAGVGTDTQYF.

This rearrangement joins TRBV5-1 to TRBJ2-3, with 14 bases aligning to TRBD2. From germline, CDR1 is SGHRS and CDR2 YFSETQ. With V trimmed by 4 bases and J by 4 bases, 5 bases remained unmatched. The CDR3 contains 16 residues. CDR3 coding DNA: TGCGCCAGCAGCCAGACGGGACTAGCGGGAGCAGATACGCAGTATTTT. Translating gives CASSQTGLAGADTQYF.